This T cell receptor (beta chain) was identified during a study of T cells expressing NK-cell markers. Across the study: All TCR beta repertoires analysed originated from sorted CD3+CD56+NKG2C+, CD3+CD56+NKG2C- and CD3+CD56-NKG2C+ T cells. The sequencing cohort of eight donors included seven HCMV-seropositive individuals and one seronegative individual.

The study, taken as a whole, reports: The CD3+CD56-NKG2C+ fraction of a few donors was likewise dominated by these clonotypes.

Germline V gene sequence: CDR1 LGHNA, CDR2 YSLEER. The CDR3 is 16 residues long. UMIs were included in TCR beta cDNA generated by 5'RACE template switching. TCRdb reprocessed the 5' RACE reads and reports one entry per CDR3 protein, with no DNA. There are around 550,000 distinct CDR3 sequences in the sample, with roughly 3.5% held by the top ten. Turning to this clonotype: Its antigen is still unknown.

Sample: blood T cells: a sorted CD56 or NKG2C T cell subset, CD4+ or CD8+ T cells, or bulk PBMC T cells (not recorded which). The rearrangement uses TRBV4-3 and TRBJ2-1; TCRdb calls TRBD1, which cannot be checked without DNA. The TCR sequence derives from a man aged 18 to 29 in good health. CDR3 in amino acids: CASSQDGPGTYNEQFF.